This T cell receptor (beta chain) was sequenced for a study of T cell responses to AZD1222 COVID-19 vaccine. Profiling relied on immunoSEQ multiplex PCR, and the TCRdb table lists in-frame clones only, not all of them. The data contain 250,000 to 300,000 clones, around 93% of them singletons. Comments on this clone: No antigen is known for it.

Regarding the study as a whole: Reports indicate that nearly half of spike-specific TCRs are directed at unmutated variant regions. The donor cohort was predominantly white British with a female majority, and clonal diversity may have been underestimated.

Sequenced here: peripheral blood, sampled 28 days after the second AZD1222 dose. The clonotype was recovered from an adult who received the AZD1222 COVID-19 vaccine.

The CDR3 is CASSRTGVNEQYF. The CDR3 bases are TGTGCCAGCAGTCGCACAGGGGTGAACGAGCAGTACTTC. The chain has TRBV28 and TRBJ2-7; 7 bases are a match to TRBD1. V shed 5 bases and J 5 bases; nucleotides not matched to a gene: 6. Per the germline V gene, CDR1 is MDHEN and CDR2 is SYDVKM. The CDR3 length is 13 residues.